The 18 T cell receptor beta chains in this list originate from one sample, sequenced in a study of T cells in Graves' hyperthyroidism and ophthalmopathy. Amplified TCR beta CDR3 regions derived from RNA transcripts. RT-PCR in the first round (using the HTBI primer set) targeted the TCR CDR3. TCRdb reprocessed the multiplex PCR reads with MiXCR, giving one entry per CDR3 protein. The repertoire holds 500,000 to 600,000 distinct CDR3 sequences, nearly 20% seen once, with 47% in the top ten. Material: blood. The receptors come from a man aged 40-49 years with Graves' ophthalmopathy.

This clonotype was observed many times. The chain uses TRBV5-1 and TRBJ1-1, with 7 positions matching TRBD1. The CDR3 length is 16 residues. Trimming took 0 bases from V and 0 from J; bases not matched to a gene: 5. Per the germline V gene, CDR1 is SGHRS and CDR2 is YFSETQ. Here the CDR3 DNA reads TGCGCCAGCAGCTTGGGACAGGGAGGGATGAACACTGAAGCTTTCTTT. Translation: CASSLGQGGMNTEAFF.

This clonotype was counted many times. The CDR3 nucleotides are TGTGCCAGCAGCCGAGGGGTGTTTGGGGCCAACGTCCTGACTTTC. Protein: CASSRGVFGANVLTF. The chain carries TRBV3-1 and TRBJ2-6, with D tentatively TRBD1 or TRBD2 (5 bases each). This CDR3 has 15 amino acids. Looked up from germline, CDR1 is LGHDT and CDR2 is YNNKEL (reference sequence). Trimming stripped 4 bases from V and 3 bases from J, with 10 bases between. The full variable domain, with the rest looked up from reference TRBV3-1 and TRBJ2-6, is DTAVSQTPKYLVTQMGNDKSIKCEQNLGHDTMYWYKQDSKKFLKIMFSYNNKELIINETVPNRFSPKSPDKAHLNLHINSLELGDSAVYFCASSRGVFGANVLTFGAGSRLTVL.

This clonotype was recorded many times. This chain links TRBV28 with TRBJ2-5; 7 bases are shared with TRBD2. Germline CDR1 reads MDHEN; CDR2 reads SYDVKM. V lost 3 bases to trimming and J lost 0 bases; unmatched junction nucleotides: 7. The CDR3 sequence is 16 residues long. This CDR3 reads CASSFQTSQYQETQYF. Here the CDR3 DNA reads TGTGCCAGCAGTTTCCAGACTAGCCAGTACCAAGAGACCCAGTACTTC.

This clonotype showed up just a few times. V and J are TRBV15 and TRBJ2-1; either TRBD1 or TRBD2 may supply D (5 bases each). Germline assignment: CDR1 LNHNV and CDR2 YYDKDF (reference sequence). This CDR3 has 13 amino acids. V was shortened by 3 bases and J by 9 bases, with 12 bases between the two germline ends. This chain's CDR3 is CATSSNWGSEQFF. The CDR3 DNA is TGTGCCACCAGCAGTAACTGGGGGAGTGAGCAGTTCTTC.

This clonotype was counted between two and nine times. V is TRBV28 and J is TRBJ2-5, with D perhaps TRBD2 (6 bases). The germline V and J ends were trimmed by 5 bases and 7 bases, with 17 bases remaining between them. CDR1 and CDR2 from the germline V gene are MDHEN and SYDVKM. CDR3 length: 14 residues. DNA of the CDR3: TGTGCCAGCAGTCCACCGGGACTGCCGGTGACCCAGTACTTC. It translates to CASSPPGLPVTQYF.

The chain recombines TRBV5-6 with TRBJ2-1, with D uncertain. Trimming shortened V by 4 bases and J by 3 bases, and 11 bases separated the two germline ends. The CDR3 is made up of 14 amino acids. The germline gives CDR1 SGHDT, CDR2 YYEEEE. Written as DNA, the CDR3 is TGTGCCAGCAGCCAGAGCGACGGCTACAATGAGCAGTTCTTC. Residues: CASSQSDGYNEQFF.

This clonotype has at least ten counts. The J gene is TRBJ1-5, the V gene TRBV3-1; D uncertain. Germline assignment: CDR1 LGHDT and CDR2 YNNKEL (reference sequence). Trimming removed 3 bases from V and 0 bases from J, with 6 bases in between. The CDR3 runs to 14 residues. CDR3 protein: CASSQAISNQPQHF. In nucleotides, the CDR3 is TGTGCCAGCAGCCAGGCTATTAGCAATCAGCCCCAGCATTTT. Looking up the rest from reference TRBV3-1 and TRBJ1-5 gives the full variable domain: DTAVSQTPKYLVTQMGNDKSIKCEQNLGHDTMYWYKQDSKKFLKIMFSYNNKELIINETVPNRFSPKSPDKAHLNLHINSLELGDSAVYFCASSQAISNQPQHFGDGTRLSIL.

This clonotype has more than one count but fewer than ten. The chain joins TRBV29-1 to TRBJ2-7; TRBD1 agrees at 8 bases. Losses at the gene ends were 2 bases for V and 0 bases for J; bases not matched to a gene: 6. CDR3 length: 15 amino acids. Germline V gene lookup returns CDR1 SQVTM and CDR2 ANQGSEA. CDR3 amino acids: CSVESDRGLSYEQYF. DNA of the CDR3: TGCAGCGTTGAATCCGACAGGGGCCTCTCCTACGAGCAGTACTTC.

Comment on this clonotype: Since a much larger clone is just one base distant, this may be a read error. The chain carries TRBV5-1 and TRBJ2-1, with 8 bases lining up with TRBD2. Germline V gene lookup returns CDR1 SGHRS and CDR2 YFSETQ. With V trimmed by 3 bases and J by 5 bases, 7 bases remained unmatched. The CDR3 loop spans 15 amino acids. The DNA of the CDR3 is TGCGCCAGCAGCTCGGCGGGGGGAGGCCACAATGAGCAGTTCTTC. The encoded protein is CASSSAGGGHNEQFF.

There are many counts of this clonotype. The CDR3 DNA follows: TGTGCCAGCTCAATGGGACAGGCTGACAATCAGCCCCAGCATTTT. It encodes CASSMGQADNQPQHF. The chain couples TRBV18 to TRBJ1-5; TRBD1 matches 8 bases. CDR3 length: 15 residues. The junction had 6 bases not matched to a gene; V was cut back by 5 bases and J by 3 bases. Germline CDR1 KGHSH, CDR2 LQKENI. Based on the CDR3 plus reference TRBV18 and TRBJ1-5, the full variable domain is NAGVMQNPRHLVRRRGQEARLRCSPMKGHSHVYWYRQLPEEGLKFMVYLQKENIIDESGMPKERFSAEFPKEGPSILRIQQVVRGDSAAYFCASSMGQADNQPQHFGDGTRLSIL.

This clonotype was counted only a few times. V gene TRBV20-1 combines with J gene TRBJ1-2; D possibly corresponds to TRBD1 (5 bases). This CDR3 spans 13 amino acids. Germline V gives CDR1 DFQATT, CDR2 SNEGSKA (reference sequence). The V end was cut by 2 bases, the J end by 2 bases, with 9 bases between. The CDR3 region is CSARQEGNYGYTF. The CDR3 DNA is TGCAGTGCTAGACAGGAGGGGAACTATGGCTACACCTTC.

This clonotype was seen a few times. The chain employs TRBV12-3 or TRBV12-4 and TRBJ1-5; a possible D gene is TRBD1 (5 bases). Trimming removed 8 bases at V and 3 bases at J, with 14 bases between. This CDR3 contains 14 residues. Here the CDR3 reads CASGSGALNQPQHF. CDR3 sequence (DNA): TGTGCCAGCGGAAGTGGGGCCCTCAATCAGCCCCAGCATTTT.

This clonotype was observed a few times. V and J are TRBV6-2 or TRBV6-3 and TRBJ2-1; a possible D gene is TRBD2 (6 bases). The V end was cut by 7 bases, the J end by 5 bases, with 18 bases between. The CDR3 runs to 15 residues. CDR1 is MNHEY and CDR2 is SVGEGT in the germline V gene. CDR3 nucleotide sequence: TGTGCCAGCATCAACGGAGGTAGCGGCCACAATGAGCAGTTCTTC. It yields the protein CASINGGSGHNEQFF.

This chain links TRBV20-1 with TRBJ2-5; TRBD2 matches at 9 bases. V shed 8 bases and J 4 bases; nucleotides not matched to a gene: 8. In germline, CDR1 is DFQATT, CDR2 SNEGSKA (reference sequence). There are 13 residues in the CDR3. The CDR3, as DNA: TGCAGTACTAAGCGGGGGGTTACAGAGACCCAGTACTTC. Its protein product is CSTKRGVTETQYF.

At least ten counts were recorded for this clonotype. The V and J genes are TRBV11-1 and TRBJ2-1; 12 nucleotides align to TRBD2. The CDR3 is 15 amino acids. Germline lookup yields CDR1 SGHAT and CDR2 FQDESV (reference sequence). V gave up 2 bases and J gave up 8 bases; unmatched junction bases: 4. Here the CDR3 DNA reads TGTGCCAGCAGCTTACGACTAGCGGGAGATGATGAGCAGTTCTTC. Translation: CASSLRLAGDDEQFF.

The rearrangement links TRBV4-2 to TRBJ2-7, with D hard to call. CDR1 is LGHNA, CDR2 YNFKEQ, per germline. V was clipped by 0 bases and J by 6 bases, with 9 bases between them. The CDR3 length is 13 residues. CDR3 in DNA: TGTGCCAGCAGCCAAGATAGCAGGAGCGAGCAGTACTTC. Its protein product is CASSQDSRSEQYF.

The V call is TRBV10-2, the J call TRBJ2-7; 10 bases line up with TRBD2. Trimming took 3 bases from V and 2 from J; bases not matched to a gene: 4. This CDR3 is built from 15 residues. Per the germline V gene, CDR1 is WSHSY and CDR2 is SAAADI. CDR3 coding DNA: TGCGCCAGCAGTGACTCAAGCGGGGGGGCCTACGAGCAGTACTTC. Protein: CASSDSSGGAYEQYF.

This chain links TRBV5-1 with TRBJ1-2; 8 nucleotides agree with TRBD1. Per germline, CDR1 SGHRS and CDR2 YFSETQ. The ends lost 4 bases at V and 7 bases at J; junction bases unmatched: 6. The CDR3 runs 13 residues. The CDR3 sequence is CASSRTGNAGYTF. CDR3 bases: TGCGCCAGCAGCCGGACAGGGAACGCTGGCTACACCTTC.